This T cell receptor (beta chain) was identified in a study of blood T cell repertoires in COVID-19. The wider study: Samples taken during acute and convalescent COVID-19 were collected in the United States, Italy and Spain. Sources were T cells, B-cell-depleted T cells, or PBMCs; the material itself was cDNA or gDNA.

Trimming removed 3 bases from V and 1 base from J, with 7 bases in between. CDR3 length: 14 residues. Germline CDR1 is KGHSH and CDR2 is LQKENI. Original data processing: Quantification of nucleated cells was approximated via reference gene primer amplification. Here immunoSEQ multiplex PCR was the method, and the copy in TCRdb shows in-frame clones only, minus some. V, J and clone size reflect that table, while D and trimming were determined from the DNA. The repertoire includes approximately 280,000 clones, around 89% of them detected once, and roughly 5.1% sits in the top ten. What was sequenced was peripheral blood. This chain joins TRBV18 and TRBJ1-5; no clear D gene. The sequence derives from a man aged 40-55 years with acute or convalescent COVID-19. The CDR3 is CASSPAQSNQPQHF. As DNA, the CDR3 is TGTGCCAGCTCACCCGCCCAGAGCAATCAGCCCCAGCATTTT.